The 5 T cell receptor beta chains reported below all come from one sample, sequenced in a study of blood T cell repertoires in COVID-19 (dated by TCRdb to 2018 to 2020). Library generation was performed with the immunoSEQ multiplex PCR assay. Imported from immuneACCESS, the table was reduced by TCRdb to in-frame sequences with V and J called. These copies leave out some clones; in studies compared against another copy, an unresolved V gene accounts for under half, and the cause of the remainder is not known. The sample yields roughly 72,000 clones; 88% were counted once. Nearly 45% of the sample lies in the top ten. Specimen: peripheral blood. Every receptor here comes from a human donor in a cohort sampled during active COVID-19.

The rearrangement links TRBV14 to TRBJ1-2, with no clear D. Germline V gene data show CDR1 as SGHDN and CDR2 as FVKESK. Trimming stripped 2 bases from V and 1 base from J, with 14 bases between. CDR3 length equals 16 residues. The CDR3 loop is CASSQNFQTVNYGYTF. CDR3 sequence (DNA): TGTGCCAGCAGCCAAAACTTCCAAACAGTTAACTATGGCTACACCTTC. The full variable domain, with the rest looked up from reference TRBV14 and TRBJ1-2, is EAGVTQFPSHSVIEKGQTVTLRCDPISGHDNLYWYRRVMGKEIKFLLHFVKESKQDESGMPNNRFLAERTGGTYSTLKVQPAELEDSGVYFCASSQNFQTVNYGYTFGSGTRLTVV.

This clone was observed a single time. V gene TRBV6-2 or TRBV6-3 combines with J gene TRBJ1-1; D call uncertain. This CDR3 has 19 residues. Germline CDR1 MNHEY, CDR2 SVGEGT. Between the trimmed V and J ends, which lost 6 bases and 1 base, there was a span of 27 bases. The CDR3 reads CASSPHPGSGRQQNTEAFF. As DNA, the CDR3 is TGTGCCAGCAGCCCACACCCCGGTTCCGGTAGACAACAGAACACTGAAGCTTTCTTT.

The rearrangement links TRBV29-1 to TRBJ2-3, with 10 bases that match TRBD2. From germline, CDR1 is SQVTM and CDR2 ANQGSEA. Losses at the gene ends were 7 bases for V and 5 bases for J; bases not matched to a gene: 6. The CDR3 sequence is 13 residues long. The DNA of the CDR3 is TGCAGCGATACTAGCGGGGCCAGAGATACGCAGTATTTT. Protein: CSDTSGARDTQYF.

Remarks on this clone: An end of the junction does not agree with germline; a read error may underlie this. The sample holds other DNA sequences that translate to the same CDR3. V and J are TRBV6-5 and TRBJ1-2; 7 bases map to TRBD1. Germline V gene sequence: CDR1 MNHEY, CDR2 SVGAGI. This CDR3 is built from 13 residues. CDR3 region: CASSPGQDYGYTF. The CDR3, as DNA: TGTGCCAGCAGTCCAGGACAGGACTACGGCTACACCTTC.

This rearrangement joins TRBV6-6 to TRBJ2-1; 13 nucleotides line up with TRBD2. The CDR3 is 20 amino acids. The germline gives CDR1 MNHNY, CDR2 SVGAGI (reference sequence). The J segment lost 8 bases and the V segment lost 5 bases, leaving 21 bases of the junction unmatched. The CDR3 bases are TGTGCCAGCAGTCTAGGGACACCGGGACTAGCGGGAAAGTTCGACCATGAGCAGTTCTTC. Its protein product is CASSLGTPGLAGKFDHEQFF.